The present entry profiles one T cell receptor beta chain with its context. Its antigen remains unidentified. The authors amplified TCR beta CDR3 regions from RNA transcripts. Second-round multiplex PCR came after a first-round RT-PCR that employed HTBI primers. TCRdb re-derived calls from the multiplex PCR reads in MiXCR, one entry per CDR3 protein. The sample contains about 1.2 million distinct CDR3 sequences, about 38% of which appear only once. CDR3 size: 15 residues. V lost 5 bases and J lost 9; bases outside the gene matches: 14. Germline V gene sequence: CDR1 MNHNS, CDR2 SASEGT. The data belong to a study of Graves' ophthalmopathy and Graves' hyperthyroidism. Whole-study results and caveats: Blood also contained most of the expanded thyroid clonotypes above 0.001 frequency. For predicting ophthalmopathy progression, the model had 70.59% sensitivity and 72.22% specificity.

The sample was peripheral blood or thyroid tissue (not recorded which). This chain links TRBV6-1 with TRBJ2-5, with 8 bases identical to TRBD2. This sequence originates from an adult man with Graves' hyperthyroidism. The CDR3 sequence is CASSSTSGAPLAQYF. CDR3 DNA: TGTGCCAGCAGTTCAACTAGCGGAGCTCCATTGGCCCAGTACTTC.